Each of the 12 T cell receptor beta chains below was sequenced from the same sample in a study of blood T cell repertoires in COVID-19 (TCRdb year 2020). Libraries came from the immunoSEQ multiplex PCR assay. What TCRdb holds here is the immuneACCESS table cut down to in-frame rearrangements. Part of the clones is not present; checked against another copy, under half of the missing clones reflect an unresolved V gene, and the others are unexplained. Counted in this sample were a few hundred thousand clones; 84% of them appeared once. In total, the top ten clones hold 3.4% of the sample. Source material: PBMCs or T cells enriched from blood (not recorded which). These receptors originate from a man in his forties or fifties who had recovered from COVID-19.

The CDR3 nucleotides read TGTGCCACCAGCAGAACCCTAGCGGGAATAAGCTCCTACGAGCAGTACTTC. Its translation: CATSRTLAGISSYEQYF. This chain connects TRBV15 to TRBJ2-7, with TRBD2 identical over 9 bases. From germline, CDR1 is LNHNV and CDR2 YYDKDF (reference sequence). With 2 bases clipped from V and 0 bases from J, the junction kept 8 bases outside the gene matches. CDR3 length: 17 residues.

The chain employs TRBV5-6 and TRBJ2-1, with D possibly matching TRBD1 (6 bases). The CDR3 loop spans 16 amino acids. CDR1 SGHDT and CDR2 YYEEEE come from the germline V gene. Between the trimmed V and J ends, which lost 2 bases and 1 base, there was a span of 13 bases. The CDR3 DNA sequence: TGTGCCAGCAGCTTCGCCACTACAGGGTCCTACAATGAGCAGTTCTTC. This sequence encodes CASSFATTGSYNEQFF. The full variable domain, in which reference TRBV5-6 and TRBJ2-1 provide the parts outside the CDR3, is DAGVTQSPTHLIKTRGQQVTLRCSPKSGHDTVSWYQQALGQGPQFIFQYYEEEERQRGNFPDRFSGHQFPNYSSELNVNALLLGDSALYLCASSFATTGSYNEQFFGPGTRLTVL.

CDR3 amino acids: CASRVDGGGTDTQYF. The CDR3, as DNA: TGTGCCAGCAGAGTGGACGGGGGTGGCACAGATACGCAGTATTTT. This chain joins TRBV2 and TRBJ2-3; a possible D gene is TRBD2 (6 bases). V lost 6 bases to trimming and J lost 1 base, with 14 bases between them. CDR3 size: 15 residues. Germline V gene data show CDR1 as SNHLY and CDR2 as FYNNEI. The full variable domain, in which reference TRBV2 and TRBJ2-3 provide the parts outside the CDR3, is EPEVTQTPSHQVTQMGQEVILRCVPISNHLYFYWYRQILGQKVEFLVSFYNNEISEKSEIFDDQFSVERPDGSNFTLKIRSTKLEDSAMYFCASRVDGGGTDTQYFGPGTRLTVL.

The V call is TRBV4-2, the J call TRBJ2-7; TRBD2 agrees at 9 bases. The CDR3 totals 16 residues. Germline-derived CDR1 and CDR2 are LGHNA and YNFKEQ. V trimming: 1 base; J trimming: 2 bases; junction bases outside the gene matches: 6. CDR3 residues: CASSQAGLAGTYEQYF. CDR3 DNA sequence: TGTGCCAGCAGCCAAGCGGGGCTAGCGGGAACCTACGAGCAGTACTTC.

The CDR3 loop reads CASSLTTGEAFF. The CDR3 region has the DNA TGTGCCAGCAGTTTAACCACAGGGGAAGCTTTCTTT. The gene calls are TRBV28 and TRBJ1-1; possible D gene TRBD1, 6 bases. Germline loops: CDR1 MDHEN, CDR2 SYDVKM. Trimming took 2 bases from V and 8 from J, leaving 9 bases between them. CDR3 length equals 12 residues.

This chain connects TRBV28 to TRBJ1-2, with D perhaps matching TRBD1 (6 bases). The CDR3 sequence is 14 residues long. The V gene lost 5 bases and the J gene lost 2 bases, with 12 bases spanning the gap. Germline V gene data show CDR1 as MDHEN and CDR2 as SYDVKM. The CDR3 nucleotides read TGTGCCAGCAGTACCAGCACAGGGAACTATGGCTACACCTTC. Translating gives CASSTSTGNYGYTF.

The chain carries TRBV6-5 and TRBJ1-1; no clear D gene. Germline V gene lookup returns CDR1 MNHEY and CDR2 SVGAGI. The length of the CDR3 is 14 residues. V dropped 0 bases and J dropped 8 bases, with 13 bases sitting between them. The CDR3 DNA reads TGTGCCAGCAGTTACTCGTCCCTCCCCTTAGAAGCTTTCTTT. Protein: CASSYSSLPLEAFF.

This chain joins TRBV7-9 and TRBJ1-5; 9 bases are a match to TRBD1. The CDR3 loop spans 16 amino acids. CDR1 SEHNR and CDR2 FQNEAQ come from the germline V gene (reference sequence). V lost 6 bases and J lost 3; bases outside the gene matches: 9. DNA for the CDR3: TGTGCCAGCAGTCAAACCGGGACAGGGATCAATCAGCCCCAGCATTTT. Protein: CASSQTGTGINQPQHF.

The V and J genes are TRBV7-9 and TRBJ2-6, with 8 bases that match TRBD1. The CDR3 is made up of 17 amino acids. Trimming took 6 bases from V and 3 from J; bases not matched to a gene: 10. Germline values: CDR1 SEHNR, CDR2 FQNEAQ (reference sequence). DNA for the CDR3: TGTGCCAGCAGAACTGGACAGGGTATGAGTGGGGCCAACGTCCTGACTTTC. Its protein is CASRTGQGMSGANVLTF.

The rearrangement uses TRBV30 and TRBJ1-4; tentative D call: TRBD1 (5 bases). The CDR3 totals 15 residues. Germline assignment: CDR1 GTSNPN and CDR2 SVGIG (reference sequence). V lost 2 bases to trimming and J lost 4 bases, with 14 bases between them. The CDR3 spells CAWSPRGGVNEKLFF. CDR3 in DNA: TGTGCCTGGAGTCCACGAGGAGGGGTTAATGAAAAACTGTTTTTT.

The chain employs TRBV15 and TRBJ2-1, with D possibly matching TRBD2 (5 bases). Per the germline V gene, CDR1 is LNHNV and CDR2 is YYDKDF (reference sequence). V shed 0 bases and J shed 9 bases, with 18 bases lying between them. CDR3 length equals 16 residues. DNA for the CDR3: TGTGCCACCAGCAGAGATCAGGCTAGCTATGGATCTGAGCAGTTCTTC. Translating it yields CATSRDQASYGSEQFF.

The J gene is TRBJ1-2, the V gene TRBV10-1, with D possibly being TRBD1 (6 bases). CDR3 length: 15 residues. The V gene lost 3 bases and the J gene lost 4 bases, with 15 bases spanning the gap. The germline gives CDR1 WNHNN, CDR2 SYGVQD (reference sequence). The CDR3 DNA is TGCGCCAGCAGTGATTCCACAGGGTCGGTCTATGGCTACACCTTC. It yields the protein CASSDSTGSVYGYTF.